The source of this T cell receptor beta chain is a study of blood T cell repertoires in COVID-19 (dated by TCRdb to the early 2020s). Regarding the complete study: The collaborator samples originated in the United States, Italy and Spain and spanned the acute and convalescent phases of COVID-19. The material from the prospective study consisted of cDNA or gDNA derived from T cells, B-cell-depleted T cells, or PBMCs. A freely available public database, intended as a resource for researchers studying the immune response to SARS-CoV-2, is where the repertoires were released. Deeply sampled blood TCRbeta repertoires from subjects exposed to, actively infected with, or recovered from COVID-19 were included in the dataset. Where available, HLA class I and class II types were taken from metadata supplied by the sample provider and were not determined by assay-based typing. The sample metadata nearly always contained a de-identified subject ID, COVID-19 status, age in years and sex. The samples were drawn from two sources: the first 160 participants of the ongoing ImmuneRACE study, and over 1,000 subjects contributed by 6 global collaborators.

Whole blood was collected in K2EDTA tubes by collaborating institutions according to the institutions' own protocols. Collaborator samples were shipped for TCRbeta analysis as frozen whole blood, isolated PBMCs, or DNA extracted from either sample type. Paper-wide results and their limitations: Clinical and demographic metadata were provided uncurated, with the amount varying by source and participant.

With regard to this clone: Its specific antigen is unknown. No per-base quality is available; no much larger clone lies one base away.

The immunoSEQ Assay, a bias-controlled multiplex PCR, was used to amplify TCRbeta CDR3 regions from genomic DNA. The paper's processing steps were these. The number of nucleated cells in each sample was estimated by amplification of reference gene primers within the assay. Sequence reads were collapsed and filtered to measure the absolute abundance of every unique TCRbeta CDR3 rearrangement. For each sample, productive Simpson clonality was calculated by taking the square root of Simpson's diversity index across productive rearrangements. In its TCRdb copy, this immuneACCESS table keeps in-frame sequences only and misses some clones. Where compared with another copy, unresolved V genes explain less than half of these, and the others have no known cause. V and J calls plus clone size are reproduced from that table; the DNA served to infer D and trimming. The sample data list about 670,000 clones, and 75% to 90% of these were observed just once. Roughly 0.25% of the sample goes to the ten largest clones.

CDR1 is given as SNHLY and CDR2 as FYNNEI, both from the germline V gene. From cysteine to phenylalanine, the CDR3 is 14 amino acids long. The kept DNA is CDR3 alone, 42 bases in frame from the first base. The junction shows trimming of 6 bases on V and 2 bases on J, plus 13 bases between the germline ends. Material: peripheral blood. This TCR came from a woman under 30 with acute or convalescent COVID-19. The V and J genes are TRBV2 and TRBJ1-2; no D gene call is confident. The DNA is TGTGCCAGCAGGGAGCGCGACGGCAACTATGGCTACACCTTC. Its protein reads: CASRERDGNYGYTF.